The next 8 T cell receptor beta chains were all read from a single sample in a study of regulatory T cells in long-lasting Graves disease listed by TCRdb under 2021. The time point label of this sample denotes: newly diagnosed GD, antithyroid drugs for less than 3 months. RNA was extracted from PBMCs in TRIzol for both TCR sequencing and RNA sequencing. The library relied on multiplex PCR. The sequencer was an Illumina HiSeq 4000. TCR beta libraries were built with iRepertoire HTBI primers and Arm-PCR amplification of CDR3 regions. TCRdb redid the processing of the public reads, applying fastp at Q25 and MiXCR, and retained in-frame beta chains. Every CDR3 protein is listed once, alongside the most common genes and DNA of its rows. In all, the sample holds 400,000 to 550,000 distinct CDR3 sequences, and 15% of those were seen once. In total, the top ten clones hold about a sixth of the sample. The data also belong to a second study, concerning T cells in Graves' hyperthyroidism and ophthalmopathy.

This material consisted of peripheral blood mononuclear cells (PBMCs), taken at new diagnosis, from a patient treated with antithyroid drugs. All receptors come from a woman younger than 45 with Graves disease. Donor details come from another sample of the same person, matched by shared clones.

This clonotype showed up just a few times. The CDR3, as DNA: TGTGCCAGCAGCCCCCGGGACCCCCTCGATGAGCAGTTCTTC. Translating gives CASSPRDPLDEQFF. The genes are TRBV7-6 and TRBJ2-1; D could derive from TRBD1 or TRBD2 (5 bases each). CDR1 and CDR2 from the germline V gene are SGHVS and FNYEAQ. The germline V and J ends were trimmed by 5 bases and 8 bases, with 16 bases remaining between them. The CDR3 runs 14 residues.

For this clonotype: Since a much larger clone is just one base distant, this may be a read error. J is TRBJ2-3 and V is TRBV5-4; 7 nucleotides line up with TRBD1. The CDR3 is 16 amino acids. With V trimmed by 0 bases and J by 2 bases, 6 bases remained unmatched. Germline assignment: CDR1 SGHNT and CDR2 YYREEE (reference sequence). For the CDR3, the DNA is TGTGCCAGCAGCTTGGCCCTGGACAGGCTCACAGATACGCAGTATTTT. It translates to CASSLALDRLTDTQYF.

This clonotype was seen at least ten times. V usage is TRBV28 and J usage is TRBJ2-3; 10 bases fit TRBD2. The CDR3 length is 18 residues. The V gene's germline CDR1 is MDHEN and CDR2 SYDVKM. J lost 1 base, V lost 5 bases, and 12 bases had no gene match. The CDR3 spells CASSVSSGSVFGTDTQYF. CDR3 DNA sequence: TGTGCCAGCAGTGTCTCTAGCGGGAGCGTGTTTGGCACAGATACGCAGTATTTT.

At least ten counts were recorded for this clonotype. In DNA form, the CDR3 reads TGTGCCAGCACCTTCCGACAACACTATGGCTACACCTTC. The encoded protein is CASTFRQHYGYTF. The chain recombines TRBV13 with TRBJ1-2, with D unresolved. The length of the CDR3 is 13 residues. The V gene lost 7 bases and the J gene lost 3 bases, with 12 bases spanning the gap. Germline V gene lookup returns CDR1 PRHDT and CDR2 FYEKMQ (reference sequence).

In this sample, this clonotype turned up many times. V is TRBV20-1 and J is TRBJ2-1, with 12 bases identical to TRBD2. Looked up from germline, CDR1 is DFQATT and CDR2 is SNEGSKA (reference sequence). Germline trimming cut 5 bases from V and 5 bases from J; bases unmatched to any gene: 4. The CDR3 is made up of 14 amino acids. CDR3 amino acids: CSAGGTSGHNEQFF. CDR3 coding DNA: TGCAGTGCTGGTGGGACTAGCGGGCACAATGAGCAGTTCTTC.

This clonotype appeared once. The chain employs TRBV29-1 and TRBJ1-4; a weak D match, TRBD1 (6 bases). Deletions cut 5 bases from V and 8 bases from J, with 12 bases between. Germline values: CDR1 SQVTM, CDR2 ANQGSEA. The CDR3 contains 12 residues. This CDR3 is CSVTGMEEKLFF. DNA for the CDR3: TGCAGCGTTACAGGGATGGAGGAAAAACTGTTTTTT.

This clonotype came up once. With a much larger clone just one base away, this may be a read error. The genes are TRBV18 and TRBJ1-4; D unclear. The CDR3 covers 13 residues. Trimming stripped 3 bases from V and 8 bases from J, with 10 bases between. Germline V gives CDR1 KGHSH, CDR2 LQKENI. CDR3 residues: CASSPYLDEKLFF. The CDR3 DNA follows: TGTGCCAGCTCACCCTACTTAGACGAAAAACTGTTTTTT.

This clonotype has a count of ten or more. The V call is TRBV18, the J call TRBJ2-7; tentatively, D is TRBD2 (6 bases). V gave up 3 bases and J gave up 5 bases, with 20 bases separating them. From germline, CDR1 is KGHSH and CDR2 LQKENI. This CDR3 has 16 residues. The CDR3 here is CASSPFELQGGNEQYF. The CDR3 DNA reads as TGTGCCAGCTCACCGTTTGAATTGCAGGGAGGAAACGAGCAGTACTTC. The variable domain in full, completed from reference TRBV18 and TRBJ2-7, reads NAGVMQNPRHLVRRRGQEARLRCSPMKGHSHVYWYRQLPEEGLKFMVYLQKENIIDESGMPKERFSAEFPKEGPSILRIQQVVRGDSAAYFCASSPFELQGGNEQYFGPGTRLTVT.